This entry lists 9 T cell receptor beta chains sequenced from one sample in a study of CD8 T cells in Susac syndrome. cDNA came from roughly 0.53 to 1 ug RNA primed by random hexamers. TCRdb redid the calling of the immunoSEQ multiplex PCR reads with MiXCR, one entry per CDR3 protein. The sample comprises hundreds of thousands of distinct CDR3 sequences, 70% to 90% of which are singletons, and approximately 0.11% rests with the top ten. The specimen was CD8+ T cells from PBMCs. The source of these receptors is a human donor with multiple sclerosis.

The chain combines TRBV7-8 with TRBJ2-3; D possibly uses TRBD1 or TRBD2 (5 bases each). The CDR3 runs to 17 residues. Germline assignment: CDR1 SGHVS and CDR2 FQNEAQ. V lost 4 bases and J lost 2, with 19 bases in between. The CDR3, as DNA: TGTGCCAGCAGCTGGACACGAGCGGAGCCCGACACAGATACGCAGTATTTT. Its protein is CASSWTRAEPDTDTQYF.

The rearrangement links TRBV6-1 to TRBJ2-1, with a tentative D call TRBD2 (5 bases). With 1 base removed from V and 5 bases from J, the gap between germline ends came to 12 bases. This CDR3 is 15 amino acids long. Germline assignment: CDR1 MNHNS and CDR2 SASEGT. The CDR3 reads CASSEVGRIHNEQFF. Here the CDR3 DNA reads TGTGCCAGCAGTGAAGTAGGGAGAATCCACAATGAGCAGTTCTTC.

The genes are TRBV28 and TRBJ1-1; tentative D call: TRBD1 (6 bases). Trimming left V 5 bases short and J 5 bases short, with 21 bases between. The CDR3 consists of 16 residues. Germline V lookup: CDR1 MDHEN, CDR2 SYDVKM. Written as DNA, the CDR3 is TGTGCCAGCAGTCCCCATTTCCCAGGGGTTAAAACTGAAGCTTTCTTT. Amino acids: CASSPHFPGVKTEAFF.

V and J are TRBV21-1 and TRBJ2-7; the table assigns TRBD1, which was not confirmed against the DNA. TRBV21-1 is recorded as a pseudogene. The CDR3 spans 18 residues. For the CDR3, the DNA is TGTGCCAGCAGCAAAGTGTTGGGGCAGACGAAGTCCGAGGATGAGCAGTACTTC. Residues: CASSKVLGQTKSEDEQYF.

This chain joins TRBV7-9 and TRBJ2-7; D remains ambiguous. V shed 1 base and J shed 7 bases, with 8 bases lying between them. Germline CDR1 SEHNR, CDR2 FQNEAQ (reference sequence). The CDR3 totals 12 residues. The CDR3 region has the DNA TGTGCCAGCAGCTTAGGTTTAGTTGAGCAGTACTTC. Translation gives CASSLGLVEQYF.

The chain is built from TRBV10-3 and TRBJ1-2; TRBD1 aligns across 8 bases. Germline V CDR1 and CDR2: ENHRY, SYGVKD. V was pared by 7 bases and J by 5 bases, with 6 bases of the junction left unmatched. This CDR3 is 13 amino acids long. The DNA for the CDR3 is TGTGCCATCATGGACAGGGAAGATTATGGCTACACCTTC. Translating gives CAIMDREDYGYTF.

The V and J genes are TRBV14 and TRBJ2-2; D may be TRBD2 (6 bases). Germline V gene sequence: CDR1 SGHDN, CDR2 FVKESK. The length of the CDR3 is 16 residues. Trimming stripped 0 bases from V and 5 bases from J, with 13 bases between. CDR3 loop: CASSQDWSGWTGELFF. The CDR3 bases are TGTGCCAGCAGCCAAGATTGGAGCGGGTGGACCGGGGAGCTGTTTTTT.

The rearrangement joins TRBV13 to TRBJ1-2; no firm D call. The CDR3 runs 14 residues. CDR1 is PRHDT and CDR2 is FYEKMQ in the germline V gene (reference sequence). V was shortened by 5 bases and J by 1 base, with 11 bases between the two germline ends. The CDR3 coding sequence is TGTGCCAGCAGCCCCGCCGTTGATAACTATGGCTACACCTTC. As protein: CASSPAVDNYGYTF.

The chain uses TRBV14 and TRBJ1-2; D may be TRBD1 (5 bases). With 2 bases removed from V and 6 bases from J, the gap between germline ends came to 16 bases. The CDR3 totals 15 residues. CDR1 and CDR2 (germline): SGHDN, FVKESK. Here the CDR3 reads CASSQQGPGADGYTF. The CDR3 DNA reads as TGTGCCAGCAGCCAACAGGGCCCCGGGGCGGATGGCTACACCTTC.